These T cell receptor beta chains were read from a single sample in a study of cytomegalovirus exposure and HLA in healthy donors. TCRdb's table, derived via immunoSEQ multiplex PCR, lists solely in-frame clones and lacks some. This table holds some 110,000 clones, 80% to 90% found once. The sequencing input was PBMCs. The receptors shown here come from a woman aged 25 to 39 in good health and CMV-seronegative. Both conserved end residues are part of each CDR3. A D gene is named only where the DNA matches it firmly. Not all rows give a size; the values are once, few, many and, for expanded clones, a class.

>NA|NA|TRBV27|TRBJ1-4
TGTGCCAGCAGTTTAGCGTGGGGGGAAGCAACTAATGAAAAACTGTTTTTT
CASSLAWGEATNEKLFF
>TRBD2|once|TRBV29-1|TRBJ2-5
TGCAGCGTTGATCGTTATCAGGCGGGGGTAGAGACCCAGTACTTC
CSVDRYQAGVETQYF
>TRBD2|NA|TRBV29-1|TRBJ2-3
TGCAGCGCCTTAGCGGGAAGCACAGATACGCAGTATTTT
CSALAGSTDTQYF
>TRBD1|NA|TRBV11-3|TRBJ2-3
TGTGCCAGCAGCTTGAGCGGACAGGTCACAGATACGCAGTATTTT
CASSLSGQVTDTQYF
>NA|NA|TRBV11-2|TRBJ2-2
TGTGCCAGCAGCTTAGCGCCAGGGAACACCGGGGAGCTGTTTTTT
CASSLAPGNTGELFF
>TRBD1|NA|TRBV5-1|TRBJ1-3
TGCGCCAGCAGCTTGGGACAGGGGATCGGAAACACCATATATTTT
CASSLGQGIGNTIYF
>TRBD1|NA|TRBV4-1|TRBJ2-2
TGCGCCAGCAGCCGAGGGACAGGAGACACCGGGGAGCTGTTTTTT
CASSRGTGDTGELFF
>TRBD2|NA|TRBV5-4|TRBJ2-7
TGTGCCAGCAGCTCTGGGGGCGGGAGGAAGTTCGACGAGCAGTACTTC
CASSSGGGRKFDEQYF
>NA|few|TRBV19|TRBJ1-1
TGTGCCAGTAGTTGGGGGGGGAGGACTGAAGCTTTCTTT
CASSWGGRTEAFF
>TRBD2|NA|TRBV7-6|TRBJ2-3
TGTGCCAGCAGCTTAGGGTCTCGGGAGGCTAGATCAGATACGCAGTATTTT
CASSLGSREARSDTQYF
>NA|NA|TRBV5-4|TRBJ2-1
TGTGCCAGCAGCCGTGGCGGACTCCGAGCCTACAATGAGCAGTTCTTC
CASSRGGLRAYNEQFF
>TRBD1|NA|TRBV7-9|TRBJ1-5
TGTGCCAGCAGCTTAGTGGGGACAGGGGATACGAGCAATCAGCCCCAGCATTTT
CASSLVGTGDTSNQPQHF
>NA|NA|TRBV9|TRBJ1-6
TGTGCCAGCAGCGTCCTACAGGAATTCAATTCACCCCTCCACTTT
CASSVLQEFNSPLHF
>TRBD1|NA|TRBV10-3|TRBJ2-7
TGTGCCATCAGTGAGGAGGGGACAGCCTACGAGCAGTACTTC
CAISEEGTAYEQYF
>TRBD1|NA|TRBV14|TRBJ2-1
TGTGCCAGCAGCCCCGGGACAGGGGGCTTTGAGCAGTTCTTC
CASSPGTGGFEQFF
>TRBD2|NA|TRBV5-1|TRBJ2-1
TGCGCCAGCAGGGCTAGCGGGGGGCCTTTTAATGAGCAGTTCTTC
CASRASGGPFNEQFF
>NA|NA|TRBV7-9|TRBJ2-7
TGTGCCAGCAGCCCCGCCGCTGCGCGTCATTTGAACTACGAGCAGTACTTC
CASSPAAARHLNYEQYF
>TRBD1|NA|TRBV28|TRBJ1-1
TGTGCCAGCAGTCCCCGGACAGGGACGAACACTGAAGCTTTCTTT
CASSPRTGTNTEAFF
>TRBD1|NA|TRBV7-3|TRBJ2-3
TGTGCCAGCAGCTCGACAGGGTACCCCACAGATACGCAGTATTTT
CASSSTGYPTDTQYF
>TRBD1|few|TRBV7-2|TRBJ2-4
TGTGCCAGCAGCTTAGGTGGACAGGGTTCCAAAAACATTCAGTACTTC
CASSLGGQGSKNIQYF
>NA|NA|TRBV7-9|TRBJ2-3
TGTGCCAGCAGCTTAGTACGGGGGGCCCGCACAGATACGCAGTATTTT
CASSLVRGARTDTQYF
>TRBD1|NA|TRBV9|TRBJ1-2
TGTGCCAGCAGCCCTATAGGGACAGGGTCGAGTGGCTACACCTTC
CASSPIGTGSSGYTF
>NA|NA|TRBV7-9|TRBJ2-7
TGTGCCAGCAGCGATCGGGACTACGAGCAGTACTTC
CASSDRDYEQYF
>NA|once|TRBV12-5|TRBJ1-3
TGTGCTAGTGGTTTGGTACTCACGGGGGGAGGAGGAAACACCATATATTTT
CASGLVLTGGGGNTIYF
>TRBD2|NA|TRBV2|TRBJ2-1
TGTGCCAGCAGTGTGGGGGGTCCGGGACTAGCGTCTGAGCAGTTCTTC
CASSVGGPGLASEQFF
>NA|NA|TRBV5-1|TRBJ1-1
TGCGCCAGCAGCTCCGGAGGACAGCTCACTGAAGCTTTCTTT
CASSSGGQLTEAFF
>TRBD2|few|TRBV19|TRBJ2-2
TGTGCCAGTAGCTTAACTAGCGGGAGAGGCACCGGGGAGCTGTTTTTT
CASSLTSGRGTGELFF
>NA|NA|TRBV7-9|TRBJ1-1
TGTGCCAGCAGCTTAGTACAGCTTGAAGCTTTCTTT
CASSLVQLEAFF
>NA|few|TRBV30|TRBJ1-5
TGTGCCTGGAGTGTACCCGGTCAGCCCCAGCATTTT
CAWSVPGQPQHF
>TRBD2|NA|TRBV7-8|TRBJ2-3
TGTGCCAGCAGCATCCGCGAGCGGGGACTCACAGATACGCAGTATTTT
CASSIRERGLTDTQYF
>NA|NA|TRBV5-1|TRBJ2-3
TGCGCCAGCAGCTTAGAAAGGGCCGGGAATACGCAGTATTTT
CASSLERAGNTQYF
>NA|NA|TRBV21-1|TRBJ2-2
TGTGCCAGCAGCAAAGGTACCGATCTAGACGGTTCATCCCGGACTAGCGGTACCACCGGGGAGCTGTTTTTT
CASSKGTDLDGSSRTSGTTGELFF
>NA|NA|TRBV29-1|TRBJ2-5
TGCAGCGTTGACAGGGTCCAAGAGACCCAGTACTTC
CSVDRVQETQYF
>NA|NA|TRBV7-2|TRBJ1-5
TGTGCCAGCAGCTTATTGGGGCAGGGTCGGCAGCCCCAGCATTTT
CASSLLGQGRQPQHF
>TRBD1|NA|TRBV7-9|TRBJ2-7
TGTTCCAGCAGCTTATATCCCCCTCGGGACAGGGGAGCCTACGAGCAGTACTTC
CSSSLYPPRDRGAYEQYF
>NA|NA|TRBV7-9|TRBJ2-1
TGTGCCAGCAGCTTCCGACTAGACAATGAGCAGTTCTTC
CASSFRLDNEQFF
>NA|NA|TRBV5-1|TRBJ1-6
TGCGCCAGCAGCTTGGTCCACCAGGGCACCTATAATTCACCCCTCCACTTT
CASSLVHQGTYNSPLHF